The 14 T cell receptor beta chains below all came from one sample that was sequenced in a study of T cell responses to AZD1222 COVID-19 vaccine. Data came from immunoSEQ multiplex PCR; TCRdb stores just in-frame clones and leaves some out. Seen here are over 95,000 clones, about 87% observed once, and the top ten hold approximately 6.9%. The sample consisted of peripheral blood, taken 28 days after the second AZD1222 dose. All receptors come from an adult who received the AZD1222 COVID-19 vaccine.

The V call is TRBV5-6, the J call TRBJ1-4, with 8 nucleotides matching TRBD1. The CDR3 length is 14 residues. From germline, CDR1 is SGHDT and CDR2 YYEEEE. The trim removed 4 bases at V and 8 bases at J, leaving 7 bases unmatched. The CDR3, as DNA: TGTGCCAGCAGCATCCGGGACAGGAGGGAAAAACTGTTTTTT. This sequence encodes CASSIRDRREKLFF.

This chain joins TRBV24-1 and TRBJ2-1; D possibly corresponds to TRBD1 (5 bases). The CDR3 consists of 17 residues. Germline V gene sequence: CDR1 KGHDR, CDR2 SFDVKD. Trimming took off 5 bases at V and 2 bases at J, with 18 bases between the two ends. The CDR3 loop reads CATSAGLGQGAYNEQFF. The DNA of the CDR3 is TGTGCCACCAGTGCCGGCTTAGGGCAGGGCGCCTACAATGAGCAGTTCTTC.

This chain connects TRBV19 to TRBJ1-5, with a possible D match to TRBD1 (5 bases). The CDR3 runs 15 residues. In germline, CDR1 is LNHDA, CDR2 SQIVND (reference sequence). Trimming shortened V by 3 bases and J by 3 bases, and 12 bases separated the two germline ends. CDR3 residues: CASSITGGPNQPQHF. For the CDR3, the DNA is TGTGCCAGTAGTATCACGGGGGGACCCAATCAGCCCCAGCATTTT.

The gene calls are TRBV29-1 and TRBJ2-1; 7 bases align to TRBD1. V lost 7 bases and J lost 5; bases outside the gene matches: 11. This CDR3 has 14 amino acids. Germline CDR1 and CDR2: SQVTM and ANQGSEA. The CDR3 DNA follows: TGCAGCGCCCCTTTCCAGGGGGTACACAATGAGCAGTTCTTC. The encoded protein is CSAPFQGVHNEQFF.

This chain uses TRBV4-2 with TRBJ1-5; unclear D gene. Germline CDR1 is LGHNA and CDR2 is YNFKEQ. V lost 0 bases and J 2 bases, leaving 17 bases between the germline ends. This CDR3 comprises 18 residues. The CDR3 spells CASSQDLLQPLGNQPQHF. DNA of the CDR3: TGTGCCAGCAGCCAAGATCTTTTGCAGCCCTTGGGCAATCAGCCCCAGCATTTT.

For the CDR3, the DNA is TGTGCCAGCAGTGAAGAAGAGGGTTCGCCCCGGGGATATTTT. This sequence encodes CASSEEEGSPRGYF. This chain connects TRBV6-1 to TRBJ2-3; D perhaps matches TRBD2 (5 bases). Trimming left V 1 base short and J 15 bases short, with 20 bases between. Germline CDR1 is MNHNS and CDR2 is SASEGT. The CDR3 totals 14 residues.

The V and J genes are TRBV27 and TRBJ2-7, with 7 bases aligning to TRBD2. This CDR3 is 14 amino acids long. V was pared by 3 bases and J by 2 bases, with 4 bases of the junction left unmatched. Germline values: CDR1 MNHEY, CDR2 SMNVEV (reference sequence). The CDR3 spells CASSLRTSPYEQYF. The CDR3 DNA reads TGTGCCAGCAGTTTGCGGACTAGTCCCTACGAGCAGTACTTC.

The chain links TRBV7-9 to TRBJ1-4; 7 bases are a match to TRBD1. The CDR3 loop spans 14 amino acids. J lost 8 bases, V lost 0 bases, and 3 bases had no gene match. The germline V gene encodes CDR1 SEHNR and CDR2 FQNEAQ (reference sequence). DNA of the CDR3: TGTGCCAGCAGCTTAGCAGGGGGACAGGAAAAACTGTTTTTT. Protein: CASSLAGGQEKLFF. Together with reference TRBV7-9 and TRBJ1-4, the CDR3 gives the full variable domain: DTGVSQNPRHKITKRGQNVTFRCDPISEHNRLYWYRQTLGQGPEFLTYFQNEAQLEKSRLLSDRFSAERPKGSFSTLEIQRTEQGDSAMYLCASSLAGGQEKLFFGSGTQLSVL.

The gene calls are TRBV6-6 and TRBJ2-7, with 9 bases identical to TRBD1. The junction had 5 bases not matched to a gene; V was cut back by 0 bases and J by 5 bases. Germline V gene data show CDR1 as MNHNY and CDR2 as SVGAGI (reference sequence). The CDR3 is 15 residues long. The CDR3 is CASSYSGTGSHEQYF. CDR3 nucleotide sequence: TGTGCCAGCAGTTACTCCGGGACAGGGTCCCACGAGCAGTACTTC.

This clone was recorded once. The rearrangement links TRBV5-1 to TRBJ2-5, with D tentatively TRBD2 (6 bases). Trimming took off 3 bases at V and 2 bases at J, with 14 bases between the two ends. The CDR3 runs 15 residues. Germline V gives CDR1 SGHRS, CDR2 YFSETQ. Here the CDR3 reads CASSSTAGKQETQYF. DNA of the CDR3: TGCGCCAGCAGCTCGACTGCGGGGAAACAAGAGACCCAGTACTTC.

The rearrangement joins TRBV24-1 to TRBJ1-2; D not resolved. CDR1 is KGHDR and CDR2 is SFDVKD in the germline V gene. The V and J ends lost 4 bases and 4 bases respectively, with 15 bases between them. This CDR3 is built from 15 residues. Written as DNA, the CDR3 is TGTGCCACCAGTGACTCTGGACCAGTGGGCTATGGCTACACCTTC. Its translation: CATSDSGPVGYGYTF.

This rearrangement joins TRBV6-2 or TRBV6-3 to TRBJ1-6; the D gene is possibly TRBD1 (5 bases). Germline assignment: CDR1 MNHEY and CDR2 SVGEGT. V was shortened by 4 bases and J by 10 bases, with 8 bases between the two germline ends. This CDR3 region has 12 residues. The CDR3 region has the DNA TGTGCCAGCAGTTGGGGGGACTCACCCCTCCACTTT. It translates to CASSWGDSPLHF.

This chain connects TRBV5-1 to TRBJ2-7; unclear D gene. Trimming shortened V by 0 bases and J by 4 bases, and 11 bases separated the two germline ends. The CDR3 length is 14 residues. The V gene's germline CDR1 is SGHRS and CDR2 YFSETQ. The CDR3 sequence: CASSLAVKWYEQYF. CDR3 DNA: TGCGCCAGCAGCTTGGCCGTAAAATGGTACGAGCAGTACTTC.

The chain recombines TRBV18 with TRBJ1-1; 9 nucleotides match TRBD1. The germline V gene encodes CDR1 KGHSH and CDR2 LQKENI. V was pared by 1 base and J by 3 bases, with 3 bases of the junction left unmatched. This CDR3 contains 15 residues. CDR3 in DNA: TGTGCCAGCTCACCACGACAGGGGGGCTACACTGAAGCTTTCTTT. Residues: CASSPRQGGYTEAFF.